The 8 T cell receptor beta chains reported below all come from one sample, sequenced in a study of T cell repertoires in cytomegalovirus infection. TCRdb re-called the reads with MiXCR, one entry per CDR3 protein. The sample carries 200,000 or so distinct CDR3 sequences, about 30% recorded once. Sequenced input: PBMCs. The receptors were gathered from a human donor in good health (CMV status not recorded). Some clones in this sample may be carry-over from other donors' samples.

The CDR3 region has the DNA TGCGCCAGCAGCTTCGGACACACGAACACCGGGGAGCTGTTTTTT. Protein product: CASSFGHTNTGELFF. The V call is TRBV5-1, the J call TRBJ2-2; D might be TRBD1 (5 bases). The CDR3 is made up of 15 amino acids. Germline-derived CDR1 and CDR2 are SGHRS and YFSETQ. V lost 2 bases, J lost 0 bases, and 8 bases lay in between.

The chain is built from TRBV11-2 and TRBJ2-1; TRBD2 might be the D (7 bases). The CDR3 totals 16 residues. Trimming stripped 5 bases from V and 4 bases from J, with 18 bases between. Germline V gives CDR1 SGHAT, CDR2 FQNNGV. The CDR3 reads CASSGHRGAGYNEQFF. In nucleotides, the CDR3 is TGTGCCAGCAGCGGTCATCGGGGGGCTGGGTACAATGAGCAGTTCTTC.

A few counts support this clonotype. This chain links TRBV7-2 with TRBJ1-1, with 7 bases identical to TRBD1. The CDR3 runs to 14 residues. CDR1 and CDR2 from the germline V gene are SGHTA and FQGNSA. Trimming removed 7 bases from V and 1 base from J; junction bases left unmatched: 6. The CDR3 bases are TGTGCCAGCAACCTAGGGACAGCGAACACTGAAGCTTTCTTT. It encodes CASNLGTANTEAFF. The variable domain in full, with the rest retrieved from reference TRBV7-2 and TRBJ1-1, is GAGVSQSPSNKVTEKGKDVELRCDPISGHTALYWYRQSLGQGLEFLIYFQGNSAPDKSGLPSDRFSAERTGGSVSTLTIQRTQQEDSAVYLCASNLGTANTEAFFGQGTRLTVV.

The chain combines TRBV30 with TRBJ1-2, with 8 positions matching TRBD1. V lost 2 bases, J lost 4 bases, and 6 bases stayed unmatched. Germline-derived CDR1 and CDR2 are GTSNPN and SVGIG (reference sequence). The CDR3 extends over 14 amino acids. The CDR3 DNA is TGTGCCTGGAGTATGGACAGGGTGTTCTATGGCTACACCTTC. Its protein is CAWSMDRVFYGYTF. Supplemented by reference TRBV30 and TRBJ1-2, the full variable domain reads SQTIHQWPATLVQPVGSPLSLECTVEGTSNPNLYWYRQAAGRGLQLLFYSVGIGQISSEVPQNLSASRPQDRQFILSSKKLLLSDSGFYLCAWSMDRVFYGYTFGSGTRLTVV.

This chain links TRBV12-3 or TRBV12-4 with TRBJ2-3; no firm D call. Trimming pared 8 bases from V and 0 bases from J, leaving 15 bases between. The CDR3 totals 15 residues. The CDR3 DNA sequence: TGTGCCAGCCTCCTACAGCCCACTAGCACAGATACGCAGTATTTT. Residues: CASLLQPTSTDTQYF.

This clonotype has a count of ten or more. The J gene is TRBJ1-6, the V gene TRBV7-8; the D gene is possibly TRBD1 (6 bases). The length of the CDR3 is 13 residues. Germline assignment: CDR1 SGHVS and CDR2 FQNEAQ. V lost 4 bases and J 8 bases, leaving 9 bases between the germline ends. The CDR3 bases are TGTGCCAGCAGCTCACAGGGTTATTCACCCCTCCACTTT. This sequence encodes CASSSQGYSPLHF.

The CDR3 region has the DNA TGCGCCAGCAGCCAAGAGCGGCAAGGGCAGGGGTACTATGGCTACACCTTC. Residues: CASSQERQGQGYYGYTF. The V and J genes are TRBV4-3 and TRBJ1-2, with TRBD1 as a possible D gene (6 bases). Germline lookup yields CDR1 LGHNA and CDR2 YSLEER. V was pared by 0 bases and J by 3 bases, with 17 bases between. The CDR3 runs 17 residues.

V and J are TRBV19 and TRBJ1-6; D uncertain. V shed 7 bases and J shed 7 bases, with 17 bases lying between them. From germline, CDR1 is LNHDA and CDR2 SQIVND (reference sequence). The CDR3 has 15 residues. CDR3 region: CASTNPEGRNSPLHF. The DNA of the CDR3 is TGTGCCAGTACCAACCCCGAAGGTAGGAATTCACCCCTCCACTTT.